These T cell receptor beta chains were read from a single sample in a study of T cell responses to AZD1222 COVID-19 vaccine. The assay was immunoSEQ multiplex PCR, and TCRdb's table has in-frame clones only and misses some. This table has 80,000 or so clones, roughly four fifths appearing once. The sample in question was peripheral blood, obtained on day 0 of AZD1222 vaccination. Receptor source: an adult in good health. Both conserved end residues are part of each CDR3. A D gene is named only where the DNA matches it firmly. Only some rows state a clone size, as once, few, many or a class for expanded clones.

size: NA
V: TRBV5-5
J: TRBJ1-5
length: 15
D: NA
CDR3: CASSLRGDGNQPQHF
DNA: TGTGCCAGCAGCTTGCGGGGGGATGGCAATCAGCCCCAGCATTTT

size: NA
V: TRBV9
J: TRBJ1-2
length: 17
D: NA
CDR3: CASSANPMTGDYYGYTF
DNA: TGTGCCAGCAGCGCCAACCCAATGACGGGAGATTACTATGGCTACACCTTC

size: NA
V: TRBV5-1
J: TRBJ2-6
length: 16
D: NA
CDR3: CASSLGWEPGANVLTF
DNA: TGCGCCAGCAGCTTGGGTTGGGAACCTGGGGCCAACGTCCTGACTTTC

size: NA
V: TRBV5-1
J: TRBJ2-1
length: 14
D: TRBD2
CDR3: CASSNSGGYNEQFF
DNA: TGCGCCAGCAGCAACAGCGGGGGGTACAATGAGCAGTTCTTC

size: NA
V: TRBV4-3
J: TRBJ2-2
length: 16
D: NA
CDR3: CASSQGPGSNTGELFF
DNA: TGCGCCAGCAGCCAAGGTCCAGGGTCGAACACCGGGGAGCTGTTTTTT

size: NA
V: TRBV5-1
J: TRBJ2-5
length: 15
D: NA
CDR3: CASSRDGREQETQYF
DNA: TGCGCCAGCAGCAGGGACGGACGGGAGCAAGAGACCCAGTACTTC

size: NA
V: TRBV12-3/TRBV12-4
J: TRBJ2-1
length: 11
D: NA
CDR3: CASSLLTEQFF
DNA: TGTGCCAGCAGTTTACTCACTGAGCAGTTCTTC

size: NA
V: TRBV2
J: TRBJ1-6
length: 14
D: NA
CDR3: CASSESRGNSPLHF
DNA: TGTGCCAGCAGTGAATCGCGGGGTAATTCACCCCTCCACTTT

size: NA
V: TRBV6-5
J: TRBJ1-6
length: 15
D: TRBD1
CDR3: CASSYRDSQNSPLHF
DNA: TGTGCCAGCAGTTATAGGGACAGCCAAAATTCACCCCTCCACTTT

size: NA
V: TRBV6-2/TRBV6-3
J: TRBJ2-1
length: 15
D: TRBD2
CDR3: CASSYGGGRYNEQFF
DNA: TGTGCCAGCAGTTACGGGGGGGGTCGGTACAATGAGCAGTTCTTC

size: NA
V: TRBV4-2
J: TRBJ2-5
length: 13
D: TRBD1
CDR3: CASSGTGGETQYF
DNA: TGTGCCAGCAGCGGGACAGGGGGCGAGACCCAGTACTTC

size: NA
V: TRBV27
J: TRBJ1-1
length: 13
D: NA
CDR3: CASRGQTNTEAFF
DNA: TGTGCCAGCAGAGGACAGACAAACACTGAAGCTTTCTTT

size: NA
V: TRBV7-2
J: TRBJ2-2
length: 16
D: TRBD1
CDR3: CASSIYRDRGAGELFF
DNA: TGTGCCAGCAGCATCTACCGGGACAGGGGGGCCGGGGAGCTGTTTTTT

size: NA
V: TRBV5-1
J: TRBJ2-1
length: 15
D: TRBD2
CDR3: CASSLLGGGYNEQFF
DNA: TGCGCCAGCAGCTTGCTTGGCGGGGGTTACAATGAGCAGTTCTTC

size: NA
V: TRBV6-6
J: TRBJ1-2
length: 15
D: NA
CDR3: CASSSRGGLNYGYTF
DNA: TGTGCCAGCAGTTCCCGAGGTGGTCTAAACTATGGCTACACCTTC

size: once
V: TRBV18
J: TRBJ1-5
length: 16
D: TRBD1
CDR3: CASSPPQGGGNQPQHF
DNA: TGTGCCAGCTCACCCCCACAGGGGGGAGGCAATCAGCCCCAGCATTTT

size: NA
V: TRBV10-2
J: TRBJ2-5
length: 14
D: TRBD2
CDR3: CASSEGVAGVTQYF
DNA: TGCGCCAGCAGTGAGGGAGTAGCGGGAGTAACCCAGTACTTC

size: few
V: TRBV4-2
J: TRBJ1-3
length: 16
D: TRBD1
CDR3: CASSQNLGQGGNTIYF
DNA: TGTGCCAGCAGCCAAAACTTAGGACAGGGAGGGAACACCATATATTTT

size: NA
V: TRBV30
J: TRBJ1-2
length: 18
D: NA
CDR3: CAWSVGEGREEEDYGYTF
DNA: TGTGCCTGGAGTGTTGGGGAAGGGAGGGAAGAGGAGGACTATGGCTACACCTTC

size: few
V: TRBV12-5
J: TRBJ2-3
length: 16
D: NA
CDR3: CASGLVSGVGTDTQYF
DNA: TGTGCTAGTGGTTTGGTATCGGGAGTGGGCACAGATACGCAGTATTTT

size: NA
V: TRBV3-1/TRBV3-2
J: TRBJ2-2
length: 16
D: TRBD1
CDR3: CAVRPGQGSDTGELFF
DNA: TGTGCCGTACGACCGGGACAGGGGTCTGACACCGGGGAGCTGTTTTTT

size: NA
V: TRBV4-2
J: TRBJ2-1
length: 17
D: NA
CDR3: CASSQDEGRETYNEQFF
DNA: TGTGCCAGCAGCCAAGATGAGGGCAGGGAGACCTACAATGAGCAGTTCTTC

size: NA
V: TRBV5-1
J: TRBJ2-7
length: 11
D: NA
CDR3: CASSLGYEQYF
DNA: TGCGCCAGCAGCTTGGGTTACGAGCAGTACTTC

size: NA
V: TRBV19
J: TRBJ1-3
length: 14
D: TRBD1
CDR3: CASSMNRGGNTIYF
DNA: TGTGCCAGTAGTATGAACAGGGGAGGAAACACCATATATTTT

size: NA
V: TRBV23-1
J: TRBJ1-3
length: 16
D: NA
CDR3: CASSQSKGVWGNTIYF
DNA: TGCGCCAGCAGTCAATCGAAGGGGGTATGGGGAAACACCATATATTTT

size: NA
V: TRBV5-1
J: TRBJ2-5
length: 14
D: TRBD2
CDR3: CASSQSSGQETQYF
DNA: TGCGCCAGCAGCCAATCTAGCGGCCAAGAGACCCAGTACTTC

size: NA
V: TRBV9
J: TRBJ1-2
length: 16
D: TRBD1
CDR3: CASSVSPGDRTGGYTF
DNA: TGTGCCAGCAGCGTATCCCCGGGGGACAGAACAGGTGGCTACACCTTC

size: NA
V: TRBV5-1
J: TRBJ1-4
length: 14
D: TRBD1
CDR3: CASTTDRGGEKLFF
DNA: TGCGCCAGCACCACGGACAGGGGAGGCGAAAAACTGTTTTTT

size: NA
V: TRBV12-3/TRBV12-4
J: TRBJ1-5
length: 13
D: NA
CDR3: CASSLNANQPQHF
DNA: TGTGCCAGCAGTCTAAATGCCAATCAGCCCCAGCATTTT

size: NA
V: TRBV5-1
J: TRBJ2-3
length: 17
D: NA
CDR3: CASSPTGLGGGTDTQYF
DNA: TGCGCCAGCAGCCCAACGGGCCTCGGCGGGGGCACAGATACGCAGTATTTT

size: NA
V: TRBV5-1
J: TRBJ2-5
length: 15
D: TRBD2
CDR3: CASSPEGGRGETQYF
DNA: TGCGCCAGCAGCCCCGAGGGCGGGAGAGGCGAGACCCAGTACTTC

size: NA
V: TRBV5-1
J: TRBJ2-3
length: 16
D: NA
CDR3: CASSWGDRLKTDTQYF
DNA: TGCGCCAGCAGCTGGGGCGACAGGTTAAAGACAGATACGCAGTATTTT

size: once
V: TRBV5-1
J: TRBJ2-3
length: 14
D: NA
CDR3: CASSLSQGGDTQYF
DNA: TGCGCCAGCAGCTTGTCCCAGGGGGGAGATACGCAGTATTTT

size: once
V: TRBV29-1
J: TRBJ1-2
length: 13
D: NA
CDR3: CSVVSGAVGGYTF
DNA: TGCAGCGTTGTGTCAGGGGCAGTGGGAGGCTACACCTTC

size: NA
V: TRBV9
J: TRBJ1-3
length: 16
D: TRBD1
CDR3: CASSVLSGTAGNTIYF
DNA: TGTGCCAGCAGCGTACTTAGCGGGACAGCTGGAAACACCATATATTTT

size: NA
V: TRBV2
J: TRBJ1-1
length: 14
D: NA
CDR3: CASSEGGAETEAFF
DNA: TGTGCCAGCAGTGAAGGGGGGGCGGAAACTGAAGCTTTCTTT

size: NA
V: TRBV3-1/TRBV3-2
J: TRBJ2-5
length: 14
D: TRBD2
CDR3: CASSARGGKETQYF
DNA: TGTGCCAGCAGCGCACGGGGGGGCAAAGAGACCCAGTACTTC

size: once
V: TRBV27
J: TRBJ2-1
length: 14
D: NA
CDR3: CASHPRAPYNEQFF
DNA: TGTGCCAGCCACCCCCGGGCCCCCTACAATGAGCAGTTCTTC

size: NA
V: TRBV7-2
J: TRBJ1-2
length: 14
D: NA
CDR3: CASSLGRGIEDYTF
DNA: TGTGCCAGCAGCTTAGGCCGCGGGATTGAGGACTACACCTTC

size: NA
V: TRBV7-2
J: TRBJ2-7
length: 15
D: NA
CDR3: CASSLTEVGYYEQYF
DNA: TGTGCCAGCAGCCTGACCGAGGTTGGGTACTACGAGCAGTACTTC

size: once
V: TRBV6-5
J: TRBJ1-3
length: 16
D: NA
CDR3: CASSYSSGAGGNTIYF
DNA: TGTGCCAGCAGTTACTCTAGTGGGGCTGGAGGAAACACCATATATTTT

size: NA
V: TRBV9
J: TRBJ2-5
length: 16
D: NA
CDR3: CASSVEAGALQETQYF
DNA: TGTGCCAGCAGCGTAGAGGCGGGGGCGCTCCAAGAGACCCAGTACTTC

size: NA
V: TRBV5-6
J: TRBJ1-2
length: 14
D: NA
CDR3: CASSLLQGTYGYTF
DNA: TGTGCCAGCAGCTTGTTACAGGGTACCTATGGCTACACCTTC

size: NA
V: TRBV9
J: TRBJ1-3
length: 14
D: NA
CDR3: CASSFDSSGNTIYF
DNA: TGTGCCAGCAGCTTCGACAGCTCTGGAAACACCATATATTTT

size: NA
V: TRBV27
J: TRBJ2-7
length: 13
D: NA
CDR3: CASSLRVSHEQYF
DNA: TGTGCCAGCAGTTTACGGGTGTCCCACGAGCAGTACTTC

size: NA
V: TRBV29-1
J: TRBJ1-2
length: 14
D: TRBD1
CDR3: CSVANRGELYGYTF
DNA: TGCAGCGTTGCCAACAGGGGGGAATTGTATGGCTACACCTTC

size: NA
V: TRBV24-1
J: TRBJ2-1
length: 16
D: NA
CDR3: CATSDPGSSSYNEQFF
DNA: TGTGCCACCAGTGATCCCGGGTCCAGCTCCTACAATGAGCAGTTCTTC

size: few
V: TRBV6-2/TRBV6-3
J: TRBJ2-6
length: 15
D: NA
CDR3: CASSSQGSGANVLTF
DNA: TGTGCCAGCAGTTCCCAGGGCTCTGGGGCCAACGTCCTGACTTTC

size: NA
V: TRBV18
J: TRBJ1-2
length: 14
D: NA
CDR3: CASSPRGDNYGYTF
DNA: TGTGCCAGCTCACCAAGAGGGGATAACTATGGCTACACCTTC

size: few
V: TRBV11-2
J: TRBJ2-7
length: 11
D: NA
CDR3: CASRAIYEQYF
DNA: TGTGCCAGCAGGGCAATCTACGAGCAGTACTTC

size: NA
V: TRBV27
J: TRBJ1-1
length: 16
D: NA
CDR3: CASSLSGGRLSTEAFF
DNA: TGTGCCAGCAGTTTATCGGGGGGGCGACTGAGCACTGAAGCTTTCTTT

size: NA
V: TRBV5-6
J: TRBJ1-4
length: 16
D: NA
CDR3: CASSFLQGLTNEKLFF
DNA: TGTGCCAGCAGCTTCCTCCAGGGACTGACTAATGAAAAACTGTTTTTT

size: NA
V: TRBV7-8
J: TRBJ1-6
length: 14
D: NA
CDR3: CASSATSSVSPLHF
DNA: TGTGCCAGCAGCGCAACTAGTAGCGTCTCACCCCTCCACTTT

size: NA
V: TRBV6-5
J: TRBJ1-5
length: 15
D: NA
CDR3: CASSLGWGAGQPQHF
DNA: TGTGCCAGCAGTCTAGGTTGGGGGGCTGGTCAGCCCCAGCATTTT

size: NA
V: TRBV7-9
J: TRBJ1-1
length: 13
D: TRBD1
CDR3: CAAHRGRDTEAFF
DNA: TGTGCCGCACACAGGGGGCGAGATACTGAAGCTTTCTTT

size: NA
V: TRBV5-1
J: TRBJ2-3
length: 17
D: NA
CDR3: CASSPGRGRGGTDTQYF
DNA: TGCGCCAGCAGCCCCGGACGGGGCAGGGGGGGCACAGATACGCAGTATTTT

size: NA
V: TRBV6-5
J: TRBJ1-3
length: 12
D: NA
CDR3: CATTVDGNTIYF
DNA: TGTGCCACAACGGTGGATGGAAACACCATATATTTT

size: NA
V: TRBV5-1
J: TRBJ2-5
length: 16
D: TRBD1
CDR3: CASSLVPGQGEETQYF
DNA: TGCGCCAGCAGCTTGGTCCCGGGACAGGGGGAAGAGACCCAGTACTTC

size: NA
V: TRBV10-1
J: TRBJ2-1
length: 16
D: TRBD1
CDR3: CASSEAGQGAYNEQFF
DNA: TGCGCCAGCAGTGAAGCAGGACAGGGGGCCTACAATGAGCAGTTCTTC